This entry concerns a single TCR beta chain. The antigen remains unidentified. V lost 1 base and J lost 5; bases outside the gene matches: 6. The CDR3 covers 15 residues. Germline V gene sequence: CDR1 SGHNT, CDR2 YYREEE (reference sequence). The data stem from a study of early T cells in non-severe SARS-CoV-2 infection. Unique molecular identifiers were added to individual cDNA molecules. Each CDR3 protein gets one entry after TCRdb re-called the 5' RACE reads with MiXCR. The data contain 50,000 to 80,000 distinct CDR3 sequences, about 10% of them singletons. Study findings and constraints: CD4 and private specificities were missed by VDJdb matching, which favored anti-spike CD8 responses.

This chain links TRBV5-4 with TRBJ2-1; 7 bases are a match to TRBD1. The TCR comes from an adult who was a healthcare worker with PCR-confirmed SARS-CoV-2 infection or an uninfected control (not recorded which). The specimen was whole blood, collected at baseline. The CDR3 sequence: CASSLNPGTDNEQFF. The DNA for the CDR3 is TGTGCCAGCAGCTTGAATCCCGGGACAGACAATGAGCAGTTCTTC. Full variable domain (missing parts from reference TRBV5-4 and TRBJ2-1): ETGVTQSPTHLIKTRGQQVTLRCSSQSGHNTVSWYQQALGQGPQFIFQYYREEENGRGNFPPRFSGLQFPNYSSELNVNALELDDSALYLCASSLNPGTDNEQFFGPGTRLTVL.